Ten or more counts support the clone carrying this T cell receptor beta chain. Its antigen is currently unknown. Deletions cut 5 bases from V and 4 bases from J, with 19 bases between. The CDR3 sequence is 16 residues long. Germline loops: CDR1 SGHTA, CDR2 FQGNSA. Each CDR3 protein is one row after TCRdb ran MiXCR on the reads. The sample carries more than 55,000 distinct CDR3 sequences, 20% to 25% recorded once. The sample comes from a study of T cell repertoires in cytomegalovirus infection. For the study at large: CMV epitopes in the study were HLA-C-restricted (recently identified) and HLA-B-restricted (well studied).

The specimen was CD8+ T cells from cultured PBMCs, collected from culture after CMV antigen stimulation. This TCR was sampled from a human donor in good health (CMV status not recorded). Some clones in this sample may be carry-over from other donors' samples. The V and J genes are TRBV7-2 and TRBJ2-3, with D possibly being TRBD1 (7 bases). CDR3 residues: CASSPLRQGGPDTQYF. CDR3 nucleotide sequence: TGTGCCAGCAGCCCCCTAAGGCAGGGGGGACCAGATACGCAGTATTTT. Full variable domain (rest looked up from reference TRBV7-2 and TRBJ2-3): GAGVSQSPSNKVTEKGKDVELRCDPISGHTALYWYRQSLGQGLEFLIYFQGNSAPDKSGLPSDRFSAERTGGSVSTLTIQRTQQEDSAVYLCASSPLRQGGPDTQYFGPGTRLTVL.